This T cell receptor (beta chain) was captured by sequencing in a study of T cell repertoires in cytomegalovirus infection. Background on the study: Both a matching HLA type and CMV infection were indicated by public TCR beta signatures.

TCRdb used MiXCR to reprocess the reads, holding one entry per CDR3 protein. The sample holds 100,000 to 150,000 distinct CDR3 sequences; 24% are singletons and the top ten take 34%. Broader study findings: The ex vivo response was dominated by HLA-C-restricted CMV-specific TCR beta clonotypes.

This clonotype was seen a few times. Antigen unknown. This CDR3 is built from 14 residues. Germline CDR1 reads SGHVS; CDR2 reads FQNEAQ. Trimming removed 1 base from V and 3 bases from J; junction bases left unmatched: 2. This clonotype was sampled from a human donor in good health (CMV status not recorded). Some clones in this sample may be carry-over from other donors' samples. The chain has TRBV7-8 and TRBJ2-5, with TRBD2 matching 7 bases. Material: PBMCs, sequenced either directly or after in vitro stimulation (not recorded which). The CDR3 DNA reads as TGTGCCAGCAGCTTAGGACTAGCAGAAGAGACCCAGTACTTC. It codes for CASSLGLAEETQYF.